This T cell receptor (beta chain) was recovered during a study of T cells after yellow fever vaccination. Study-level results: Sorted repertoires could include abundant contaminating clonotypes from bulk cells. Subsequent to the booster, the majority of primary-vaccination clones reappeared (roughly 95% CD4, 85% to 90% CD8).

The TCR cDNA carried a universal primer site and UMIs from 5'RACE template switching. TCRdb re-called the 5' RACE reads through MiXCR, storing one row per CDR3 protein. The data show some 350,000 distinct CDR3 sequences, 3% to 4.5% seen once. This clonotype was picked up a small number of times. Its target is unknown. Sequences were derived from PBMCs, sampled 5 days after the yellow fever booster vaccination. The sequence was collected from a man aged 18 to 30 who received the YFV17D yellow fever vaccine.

This chain's CDR3 is CASSAAGGAETQYF. The CDR3 DNA follows: TGTGCCAGCAGTGCAGCCGGGGGCGCAGAGACCCAGTACTTC. This chain uses TRBV6-6 with TRBJ2-5; D possibly matches TRBD1 or TRBD2 (6 bases each). The CDR3 sequence is 14 residues long. Trimming cost V 5 bases and J 4 bases, with 14 bases left between them. The germline CDR1 and CDR2 sequences are MNHNY and SVGAGI (reference sequence).